The following is a T cell receptor beta chain sequence with its context. Its target antigen remains unknown. The input lacks base qualities; no much larger clone sits a single base away. The immunoSEQ Assay, a bias-controlled multiplex PCR, was used to amplify TCRbeta CDR3 regions from genomic DNA. Per the authors' processing: Nucleated cell counts per sample were estimated from amplification of reference gene primers within the assay. To quantify the absolute abundance of each unique TCRbeta CDR3 rearrangement, sequence reads were collapsed and filtered. For each sample, productive Simpson clonality was calculated as the square root of Simpson's diversity index across productive rearrangements. TCRdb took this table from immuneACCESS and kept in-frame rearrangements with V and J called. Such tables lack part of the clones; where checked against another copy, unresolved V genes explain under half of the gap, and the rest is unexplained. V, J and clone size are those of that table, while D and trimming were read from the DNA. The sample table holds 200,000 to 250,000 clones, of which approximately 88% were seen once. The top ten hold roughly 3.7% of the sample.

From a lookup of the germline V gene, CDR1 and CDR2 are SNHLY and FYNNEI. V has 6 bases trimmed and J has 3 bases trimmed; junction bases matching no gene number 2. From the cysteine up to the phenylalanine, the CDR3 has a length of 14 residues. The retained sequence is limited to the CDR3, 42 bases, with the frame set at the first base. Participants in the prospective study were aged roughly 18 to 100 years, lived in 24 United States geographic areas, and enrolled through a virtual design. In the prospective study, participants were assigned to cohorts based on the clinical history participants reported in a screening survey and a study questionnaire. Exposed participants had been in contact with someone with a PCR-confirmed or clinician-diagnosed COVID-19 case within 2 weeks of study entry. In the prospective study, whole blood, serum and a nasopharyngeal or oropharyngeal swab were collected from each participant by mobile phlebotomists. Prospective study participants could optionally give additional blood draws and questionnaires over a 2-month period. Blood samples from the prospective study were shipped frozen or at room temperature prior to DNA extraction.

This entry comes from a study of blood T cell repertoires in COVID-19 (dated by TCRdb to 2018 to 2021). About the study as a whole: Samples from collaborators originated in the United States, Italy and Spain and spanned both the acute and convalescent phases of COVID-19. The prospective study material was composed of cDNA or gDNA derived from T cells, B-cell-depleted T cells, or PBMCs. Deeply sampled blood TCRbeta repertoires from subjects exposed to, actively infected with, or recovered from COVID-19 were included in the dataset. The repertoires were released in a freely available public database intended as a resource for research on the immune response to SARS-CoV-2. The samples were drawn from two sources: the first 160 participants of the ongoing ImmuneRACE study, and over 1,000 subjects contributed by 6 global collaborators. A de-identified subject ID, COVID-19 status, age in years and sex were almost always included in the sample metadata. Where available, HLA class I and class II types were obtained from metadata supplied by the sample provider rather than from assay-based typing.

Here is what the overall study found, with its caveats: The quantity of clinical and demographic metadata differed by source and by participant and was supplied without curation.

The source is a woman younger than 45 who had been exposed to COVID-19. Rearrangement joined TRBV2 to TRBJ2-1, and 10 junction bases match TRBD2. The sample taken for sequencing was PBMCs or T cells enriched from blood (not recorded which). The CDR3 loop reads CASSGTSVYNEQFF. The nucleotide sequence is given as TGTGCCAGCAGCGGGACTAGCGTCTACAATGAGCAGTTCTTC.